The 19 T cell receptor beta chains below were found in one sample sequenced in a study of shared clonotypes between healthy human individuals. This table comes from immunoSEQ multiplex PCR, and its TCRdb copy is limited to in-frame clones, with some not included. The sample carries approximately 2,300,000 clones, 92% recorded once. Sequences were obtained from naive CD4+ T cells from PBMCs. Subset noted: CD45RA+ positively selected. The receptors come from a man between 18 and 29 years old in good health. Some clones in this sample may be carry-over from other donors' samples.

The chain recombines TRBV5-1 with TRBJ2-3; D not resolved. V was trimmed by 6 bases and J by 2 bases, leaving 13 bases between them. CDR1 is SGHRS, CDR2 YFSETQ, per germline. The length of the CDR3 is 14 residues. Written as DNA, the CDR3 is TGCGCCAGCAAGTCTTCTCGTATCACAGATACGCAGTATTTT. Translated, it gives CASKSSRITDTQYF.

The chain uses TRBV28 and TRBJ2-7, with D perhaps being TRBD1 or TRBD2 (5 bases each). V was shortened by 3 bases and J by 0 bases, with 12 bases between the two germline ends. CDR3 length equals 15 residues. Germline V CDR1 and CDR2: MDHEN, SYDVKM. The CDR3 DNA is TGTGCCAGCAGTTTTTCATCAGGGAGCTCCTACGAGCAGTACTTC. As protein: CASSFSSGSSYEQYF.

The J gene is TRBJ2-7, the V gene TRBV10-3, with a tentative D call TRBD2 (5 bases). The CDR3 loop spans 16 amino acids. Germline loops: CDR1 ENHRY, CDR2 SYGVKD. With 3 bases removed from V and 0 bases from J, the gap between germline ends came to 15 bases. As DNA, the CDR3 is TGTGCCATCAGTGACCCCGACAAGACTAACTCCTACGAGCAGTACTTC. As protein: CAISDPDKTNSYEQYF.

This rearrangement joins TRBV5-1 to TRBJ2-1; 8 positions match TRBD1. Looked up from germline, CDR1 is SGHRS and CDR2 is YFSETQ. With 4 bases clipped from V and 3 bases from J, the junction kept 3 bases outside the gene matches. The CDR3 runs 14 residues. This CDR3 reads CASSQDRDYNEQFF. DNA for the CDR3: TGCGCCAGCAGCCAGGACAGGGACTACAATGAGCAGTTCTTC.

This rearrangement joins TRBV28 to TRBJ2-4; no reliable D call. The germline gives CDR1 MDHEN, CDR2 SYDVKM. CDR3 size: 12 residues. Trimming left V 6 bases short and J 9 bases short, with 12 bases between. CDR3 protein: CASRPHPGIQYF. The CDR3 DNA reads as TGTGCCAGCAGACCTCACCCCGGCATTCAGTACTTC.

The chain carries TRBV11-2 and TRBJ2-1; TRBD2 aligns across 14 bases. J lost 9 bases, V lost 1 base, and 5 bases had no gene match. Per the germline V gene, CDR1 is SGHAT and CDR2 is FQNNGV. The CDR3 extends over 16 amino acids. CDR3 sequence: CASSLGRTSGRFEQFF. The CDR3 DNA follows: TGTGCCAGCAGCTTAGGTCGGACTAGCGGGAGGTTTGAGCAGTTCTTC.

The CDR3 is CASSQTASGKETQYF. For the CDR3, the DNA is TGCGCCAGCAGCCAAACGGCTAGCGGAAAAGAGACCCAGTACTTC. V and J are TRBV5-1 and TRBJ2-5; 7 bases agree with TRBD2. Germline V gene lookup returns CDR1 SGHRS and CDR2 YFSETQ. V lost 4 bases, J lost 3 bases, and 9 bases stayed unmatched. CDR3 length: 15 amino acids.

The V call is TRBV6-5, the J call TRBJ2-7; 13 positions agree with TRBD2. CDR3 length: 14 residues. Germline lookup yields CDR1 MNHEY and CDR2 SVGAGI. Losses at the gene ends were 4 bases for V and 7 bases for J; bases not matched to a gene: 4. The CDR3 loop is CASSSKGLAGEQYF. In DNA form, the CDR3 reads TGTGCCAGCAGTTCCAAGGGACTAGCGGGGGAGCAGTACTTC.

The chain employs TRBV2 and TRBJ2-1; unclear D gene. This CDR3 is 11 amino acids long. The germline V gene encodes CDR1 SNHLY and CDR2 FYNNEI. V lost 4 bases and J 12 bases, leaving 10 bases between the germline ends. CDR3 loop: CASSVSGRQFF. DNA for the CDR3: TGTGCCAGCAGTGTTTCCGGTAGGCAGTTCTTC. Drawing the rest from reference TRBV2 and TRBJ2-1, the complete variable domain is EPEVTQTPSHQVTQMGQEVILRCVPISNHLYFYWYRQILGQKVEFLVSFYNNEISEKSEIFDDQFSVERPDGSNFTLKIRSTKLEDSAMYFCASSVSGRQFFGPGTRLTVL.

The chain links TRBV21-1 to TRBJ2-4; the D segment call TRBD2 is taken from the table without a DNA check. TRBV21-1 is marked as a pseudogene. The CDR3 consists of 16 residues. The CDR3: CASTPWGGLAKNIQYF. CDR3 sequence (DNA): TGTGCCAGCACCCCGTGGGGGGGGCTAGCCAAAAACATTCAGTACTTC.

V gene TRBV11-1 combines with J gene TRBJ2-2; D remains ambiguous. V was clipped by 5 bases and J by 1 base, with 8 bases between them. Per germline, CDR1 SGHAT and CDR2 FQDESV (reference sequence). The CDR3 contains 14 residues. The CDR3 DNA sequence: TGTGCCAGCAGCGTGCGACAGAACACCGGGGAGCTGTTTTTT. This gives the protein CASSVRQNTGELFF. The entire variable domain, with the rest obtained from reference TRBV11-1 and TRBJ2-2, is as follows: EAEVAQSPRYKITEKSQAVAFWCDPISGHATLYWYRQILGQGPELLVQFQDESVVDDSQLPKDRFSAERLKGVDSTLKIQPAELGDSAMYLCASSVRQNTGELFFGEGSRLTVL.

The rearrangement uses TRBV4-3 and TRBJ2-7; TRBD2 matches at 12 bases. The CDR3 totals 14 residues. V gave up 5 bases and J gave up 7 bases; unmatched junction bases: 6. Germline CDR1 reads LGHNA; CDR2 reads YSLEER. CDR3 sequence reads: CASSSGLAGKEQYF. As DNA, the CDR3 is TGCGCCAGCAGCTCGGGACTAGCGGGTAAAGAGCAGTACTTC.

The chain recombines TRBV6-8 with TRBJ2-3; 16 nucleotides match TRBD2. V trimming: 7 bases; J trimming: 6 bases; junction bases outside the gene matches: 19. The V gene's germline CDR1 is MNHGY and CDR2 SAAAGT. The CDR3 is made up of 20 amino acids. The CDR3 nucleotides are TGTGCCAGCACGTCTCCGGGACTAGCGGGAGGGCCGGTTTACACGGATACGCAGTATTTT. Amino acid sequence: CASTSPGLAGGPVYTDTQYF.

The chain's CDR3 is CASNGQGASYEQYF. CDR3 bases: TGTGCCAGCAACGGACAGGGGGCTTCCTACGAGCAGTACTTC. This chain joins TRBV6-1 and TRBJ2-7; TRBD1 matches 11 bases. Germline-derived CDR1 and CDR2 are MNHNS and SASEGT. This CDR3 spans 14 amino acids. V dropped 7 bases and J dropped 1; count of bases not matched to a gene: 3.

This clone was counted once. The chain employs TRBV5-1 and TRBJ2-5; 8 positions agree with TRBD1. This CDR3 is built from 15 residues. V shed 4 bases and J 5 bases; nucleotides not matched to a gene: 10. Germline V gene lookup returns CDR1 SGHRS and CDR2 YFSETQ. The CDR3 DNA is TGCGCCAGCAGCGACGGACAGGGCCCTCCGGAGACCCAGTACTTC. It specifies CASSDGQGPPETQYF.

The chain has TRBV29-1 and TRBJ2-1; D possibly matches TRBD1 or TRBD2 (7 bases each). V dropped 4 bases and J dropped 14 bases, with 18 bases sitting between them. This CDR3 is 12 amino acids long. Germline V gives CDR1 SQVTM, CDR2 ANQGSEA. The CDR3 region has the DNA TGCAGCGTTGGAGGAGTACAGGGGAGGGAGTTCTTC. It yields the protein CSVGGVQGREFF.

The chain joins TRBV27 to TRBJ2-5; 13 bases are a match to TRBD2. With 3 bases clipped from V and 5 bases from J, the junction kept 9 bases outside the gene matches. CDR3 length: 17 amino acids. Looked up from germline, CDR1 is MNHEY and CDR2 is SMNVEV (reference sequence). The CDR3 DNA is TGTGCCAGCAGTTTCCGCAGACTAGCGGGAGGAATTGAGACCCAGTACTTC. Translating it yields CASSFRRLAGGIETQYF.

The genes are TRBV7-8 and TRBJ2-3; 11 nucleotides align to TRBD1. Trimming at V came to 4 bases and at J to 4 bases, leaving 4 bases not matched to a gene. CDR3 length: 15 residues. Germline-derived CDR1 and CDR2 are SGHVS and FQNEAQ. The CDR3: CASSSRTGGADTQYF. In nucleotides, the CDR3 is TGTGCCAGCAGCTCACGGACAGGGGGCGCAGATACGCAGTATTTT.

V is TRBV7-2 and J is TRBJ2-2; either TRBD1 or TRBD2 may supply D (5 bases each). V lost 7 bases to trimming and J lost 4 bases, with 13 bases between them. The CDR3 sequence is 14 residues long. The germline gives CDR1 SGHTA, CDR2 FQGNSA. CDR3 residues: CASTRAGLTGELFF. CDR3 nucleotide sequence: TGTGCCAGCACGAGGGCAGGGCTCACCGGGGAGCTGTTTTTT.